Following are 12 T cell receptor beta chains from one sample sequenced in a study of blood T cell repertoires in COVID-19. Sequenced by immunoSEQ multiplex PCR; TCRdb stores in-frame clones only, minus some. There are about 240,000 clones in the sample; about 86% occur only once, and roughly a tenth lies in the top ten. The specimen was peripheral blood. The source is a woman at least 80 years old with acute or convalescent COVID-19.

The chain employs TRBV3-1 (or the pseudogene TRBV3-2) and TRBJ2-3; D is perhaps TRBD2 (7 bases). Trimming took off 0 bases at V and 1 base at J, with 20 bases between the two ends. The CDR3 sequence is 19 residues long. Germline V gene sequence: CDR1 LGHDT, CDR2 YNNKEL (reference sequence). The CDR3 nucleotides are TGTGCCAGCAGCCAAGAGGGGGCCGGGGGGACTATCGGCACAGATACGCAGTATTTT. It encodes CASSQEGAGGTIGTDTQYF.

This clone was counted a few times. The CDR3 protein is CASRMAAGGPDTQYF. The CDR3, as DNA: TGTGCCAGTAGGATGGCAGCGGGGGGGCCAGATACGCAGTATTTT. This chain links TRBV19 with TRBJ2-3, with 10 bases matching TRBD2. CDR3 size: 15 residues. Germline V gene data show CDR1 as LNHDA and CDR2 as SQIVND (reference sequence). J was trimmed by 4 bases and V by 6 bases; bases with no gene match: 7.

The chain is built from TRBV19 and TRBJ1-2; D is possibly TRBD1 (5 bases). Germline CDR1 is LNHDA and CDR2 is SQIVND (reference sequence). The CDR3 is 14 amino acids. The V end lost 6 bases, the J end lost 2 bases, and 13 bases lay between the germline ends. CDR3 in DNA: TGTGCCAGTAGGTTGGGGACTGAGAACTATGGCTACACCTTC. It specifies CASRLGTENYGYTF. Together with reference TRBV19 and TRBJ1-2, the CDR3 gives the full variable domain: DGGITQSPKYLFRKEGQNVTLSCEQNLNHDAMYWYRQDPGQGLRLIYYSQIVNDFQKGDIAEGYSVSREKKESFPLTVTSAQKNPTAFYLCASRLGTENYGYTFGSGTRLTVV.

The chain couples TRBV2 to TRBJ1-5; D is unresolved. There are 13 residues in the CDR3. Between the trimmed V and J ends, which lost 6 bases and 5 bases, there was a span of 11 bases. Germline assignment: CDR1 SNHLY and CDR2 FYNNEI. CDR3 region: CASSPGSYQPQHF. CDR3 DNA: TGTGCCAGCAGCCCCGGGTCCTATCAGCCCCAGCATTTT.

The chain joins TRBV30 to TRBJ1-2; D might be TRBD1 (6 bases). Germline V gene data show CDR1 as GTSNPN and CDR2 as SVGIG (reference sequence). Between the trimmed V and J ends, which lost 4 bases and 6 bases, there was a span of 18 bases. The CDR3 contains 14 residues. The CDR3 coding sequence is TGTGCCTGGACCAATTCGGGGCAGGGGAATGGCTACACCTTC. This encodes CAWTNSGQGNGYTF.

This clone was observed a handful of times. V is TRBV18 and J is TRBJ1-2, with 8 positions matching TRBD1. This CDR3 spans 14 amino acids. Germline V gives CDR1 KGHSH, CDR2 LQKENI. Germline trimming cut 6 bases from V and 6 bases from J; bases unmatched to any gene: 9. The CDR3 DNA reads as TGTGCCAGCTCGGCTGGACAGGGTTTAGATGGCTACACCTTC. Protein: CASSAGQGLDGYTF.

This sequence joins TRBV15 and TRBJ2-5; a weak D match, TRBD2 (7 bases). CDR1 is LNHNV, CDR2 YYDKDF, per germline (reference sequence). V was cut by 6 bases and J by 2 bases, with 22 bases left in between. The CDR3 spans 17 residues. The DNA for the CDR3 is TGTGCCACCAGTCAGACCCCGGGGGGCGATCCACAAGAGACCCAGTACTTC. Translating it yields CATSQTPGGDPQETQYF.

This chain connects TRBV6-5 to TRBJ2-3; D is possibly TRBD1 (5 bases). CDR1 is MNHEY and CDR2 is SVGAGI in the germline V gene. V dropped 2 bases and J dropped 6 bases, with 6 bases sitting between them. The CDR3 runs 12 residues. CDR3 in amino acids: CASSYQGDTQYF. For the CDR3, the DNA is TGTGCCAGCAGTTACCAGGGCGATACGCAGTATTTT.

The chain is built from TRBV10-3 and TRBJ2-1, with 7 nucleotides matching TRBD2. Losses at the gene ends were 0 bases for V and 0 bases for J; bases not matched to a gene: 2. This CDR3 is 16 amino acids long. Germline values: CDR1 ENHRY, CDR2 SYGVKD. For the CDR3, the DNA is TGTGCCATCAGTGAGTCAAGCGGGGACTCCTACAATGAGCAGTTCTTC. Translating it yields CAISESSGDSYNEQFF.

The chain uses TRBV9 and TRBJ2-1; TRBD1 matches at 7 bases. Germline assignment: CDR1 SGDLS and CDR2 YYNGEE. With 1 base clipped from V and 8 bases from J, the junction kept 3 bases outside the gene matches. This CDR3 is built from 13 residues. The CDR3 DNA follows: TGTGCCAGCAGCGTAATACAGGGGCATGAGCAGTTCTTC. The encoded protein is CASSVIQGHEQFF.

V and J are TRBV7-9 and TRBJ1-5; 7 bases align to TRBD1. The CDR3 runs 14 residues. Per germline, CDR1 SEHNR and CDR2 FQNEAQ (reference sequence). V trimming: 8 bases; J trimming: 2 bases; junction bases outside the gene matches: 6. The CDR3 spells CASQTGDGNQPQHF. The CDR3 nucleotides read TGTGCCAGCCAAACAGGGGATGGCAATCAGCCCCAGCATTTT.

In this sample, this clone turned up once. The CDR3 is CATSHRGSTDTQYF. The CDR3 DNA reads TGTGCCACGAGTCACAGGGGTAGCACAGATACGCAGTATTTT. The V gene is TRBV7-9, the J gene TRBJ2-3, with 7 positions matching TRBD1. Per germline, CDR1 SEHNR and CDR2 FQNEAQ (reference sequence). The ends lost 10 bases at V and 0 bases at J; junction bases unmatched: 7. This CDR3 region has 14 residues.